This TCR beta chain was identified during a study of response to subunit inactivated influenza vaccine. Looked up from germline, CDR1 is MNHEY and CDR2 is SVGAGI. This CDR3 region has 13 residues. With 2 bases removed from V and 5 bases from J, the gap between germline ends came to 9 bases. This clonotype was counted between two and nine times. Via MiXCR, TCRdb re-called the RT-PCR reads, giving one row per CDR3 protein. The sample contains 860,000 or so distinct CDR3 sequences, about 20% of which appear only once. The material sequenced was PBMCs from blood, taken 5 days after vaccination. The clonotype originates from a man in his forties or fifties who received an inactivated influenza vaccine. This rearrangement joins TRBV6-5 to TRBJ2-5, with D unclear. This chain's CDR3 is CASSYSDAETQYF. The CDR3 coding sequence is TGTGCCAGCAGTTACAGTGACGCGGAGACCCAGTACTTC.